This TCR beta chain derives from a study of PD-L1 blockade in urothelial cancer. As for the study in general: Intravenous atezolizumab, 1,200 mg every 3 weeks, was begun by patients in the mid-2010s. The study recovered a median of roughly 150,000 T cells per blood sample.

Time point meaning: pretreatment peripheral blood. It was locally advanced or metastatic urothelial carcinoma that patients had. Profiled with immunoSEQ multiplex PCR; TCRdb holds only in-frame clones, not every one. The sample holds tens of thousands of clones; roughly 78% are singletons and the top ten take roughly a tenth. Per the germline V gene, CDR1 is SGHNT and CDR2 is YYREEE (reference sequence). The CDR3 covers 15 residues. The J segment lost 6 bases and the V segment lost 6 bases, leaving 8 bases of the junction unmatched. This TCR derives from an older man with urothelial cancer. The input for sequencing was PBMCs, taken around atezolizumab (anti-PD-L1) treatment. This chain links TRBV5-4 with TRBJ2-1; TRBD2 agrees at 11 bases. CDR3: CASTLFLAGGNEQFF. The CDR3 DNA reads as TGTGCCAGCACCCTTTTTCTAGCGGGAGGCAATGAGCAGTTCTTC.